One sample yielded the 8 T cell receptor beta chains listed below, sequenced in a study of CD8 T cells in ankylosing spondylitis. Notes on the study in general: A motif of eight or nine highly homologous TCR beta variants was seen as apparently characteristic of ankylosing spondylitis blood.

TCRdb re-analysed the 5' RACE reads in MiXCR, keeping a single row per CDR3 protein. The data contain 470,000 or so distinct CDR3 sequences, roughly 27% of them singletons. No cognate antigen is known for these TCRs. Sequencing was carried out using blood, either unsorted or a sorted T cell fraction (not recorded which). These receptors came from a male donor with ankylosing spondylitis.

This clonotype showed up just a few times. The V gene is TRBV7-9, the J gene TRBJ2-7, with 8 bases identical to TRBD2. Trimming removed 3 bases from V and 2 bases from J; junction bases left unmatched: 9. The germline V gene encodes CDR1 SEHNR and CDR2 FQNEAQ (reference sequence). This CDR3 has 16 residues. DNA of the CDR3: TGTGCCAGCAGCTTGAAATCAGCGGGAGCCCCCTACGAGCAGTACTTC. It specifies CASSLKSAGAPYEQYF.

The J gene is TRBJ2-3, the V gene TRBV12-3 or TRBV12-4; possible D gene TRBD2, 6 bases. This CDR3 has 14 residues. The V gene lost 7 bases and the J gene lost 8 bases, with 19 bases spanning the gap. CDR3 DNA sequence: TGTGCCAGCAACCAAGTGGGACTGGGAAGTACGCAGTATTTT. It specifies CASNQVGLGSTQYF.

The J gene is TRBJ2-1, the V gene TRBV9, with 9 bases identical to TRBD1. The CDR3 loop spans 17 amino acids. V trimming: 0 bases; J trimming: 2 bases; junction bases outside the gene matches: 6. CDR1 SGDLS and CDR2 YYNGEE come from the germline V gene. CDR3 in DNA: TGTGCCAGCAGCGTAGAAGGACAGGGGATTACCTACAATGAGCAGTTCTTC. It codes for CASSVEGQGITYNEQFF.

The rearrangement links TRBV29-1 to TRBJ1-1, with D unresolved. Germline V lookup: CDR1 SQVTM, CDR2 ANQGSEA. Between the trimmed V and J ends, which lost 7 bases and 3 bases, there was a span of 12 bases. The CDR3 is 12 residues long. CDR3 in DNA: TGCAGCGCTGCGTTGAGGGACACTGAAGCTTTCTTT. Protein sequence: CSAALRDTEAFF.

V usage is TRBV5-1 and J usage is TRBJ2-1, with a possible D match to TRBD2 (6 bases). Trimming took 2 bases from V and 6 from J, leaving 9 bases between them. Germline CDR1 is SGHRS and CDR2 is YFSETQ. This CDR3 has 13 residues. The CDR3 coding sequence is TGCGCCAGCAGCTTCTTGGGGGGCAATGAGCAGTTCTTC. As protein: CASSFLGGNEQFF.

The J gene is TRBJ2-1, the V gene TRBV12-3 or TRBV12-4; D unresolved. The CDR3 is 15 residues long. The V and J ends lost 8 bases and 4 bases respectively, with 18 bases between them. CDR3 DNA sequence: TGTGCCAGCGGGCACACAGTGAACGCGTACAATGAGCAGTTCTTC. Its translation: CASGHTVNAYNEQFF.

This clonotype has ten or more counts. The J gene is TRBJ2-1, the V gene TRBV7-9, with D possibly called TRBD1 or TRBD2 (6 bases each). The germline V gene has CDR1 SEHNR and CDR2 FQNEAQ (reference sequence). V was cut by 3 bases and J by 8 bases, with 14 bases left in between. The CDR3 contains 14 residues. The CDR3 loop is CASSFAGGMDEQFF. The CDR3, as DNA: TGTGCCAGCAGCTTCGCCGGGGGCATGGATGAGCAGTTCTTC.

In its sample, this clonotype was seen a few times. The chain uses TRBV2 and TRBJ2-2; 8 nucleotides line up with TRBD1. Germline V gene sequence: CDR1 SNHLY, CDR2 FYNNEI. The V segment lost 7 bases and the J segment 5 bases; nucleotides outside the gene matches: 9. CDR3 length: 15 residues. The CDR3 spells CASNKDRAGTGELFF. CDR3 nucleotides: TGTGCCAGCAACAAGGACAGGGCGGGGACCGGGGAGCTGTTTTTT.